The 5 T cell receptor beta chains listed next were all sequenced from one sample in a study of chemoradiotherapy in HPV16-positive cancers. Here immunoSEQ multiplex PCR was the method, and the copy in TCRdb shows in-frame clones only, minus some. The table records about 8,800 clones, less than 75% of them present only once. This specimen was tumor tissue, taken from a patient who underwent chemoradiotherapy. These receptors originate from a human donor with HPV-associated anogenital cancer.

The rearrangement joins TRBV6-6 to TRBJ1-1; unclear D gene. The germline CDR1 and CDR2 sequences are MNHNY and SVGAGI (reference sequence). The length of the CDR3 is 13 residues. Trimming stripped 5 bases from V and 0 bases from J, with 7 bases between. The CDR3 DNA follows: TGTGCCAGCAGTCTACAGATGAACACTGAAGCTTTCTTT. This encodes CASSLQMNTEAFF.

J is TRBJ1-1 and V is TRBV11-2; the D is unclear. Trimming took 3 bases from V and 4 from J, leaving 9 bases between them. Germline V lookup: CDR1 SGHAT, CDR2 FQNNGV. The CDR3 consists of 13 residues. CDR3 nucleotides: TGTGCCAGCAGCTTGGAGTGGGCCACTGAAGCTTTCTTT. Its translation is CASSLEWATEAFF.

CDR3 nucleotides: TGCGCCAGCAGCCAAGGGACTAGCGGGCAAGAGACCCAGTACTTC. This translates into CASSQGTSGQETQYF. The V gene is TRBV4-1, the J gene TRBJ2-5, with 11 bases aligning to TRBD2. The CDR3 has 15 residues. V was clipped by 1 base and J by 2 bases; unmatched bases: 0. From germline, CDR1 is MGHRA and CDR2 YSYEKL.

J is TRBJ2-1 and V is TRBV11-3; 9 bases are shared with TRBD2. This CDR3 region has 15 residues. The V and J ends lost 6 bases and 4 bases, in that order; junction bases with no gene match: 7. Germline V gene data show CDR1 as SGHNT and CDR2 as YENEEA. The CDR3 bases are TGTGCCAGCAGGTTTAGCGGGAGTTTGTACAATGAGCAGTTCTTC. Translating it yields CASRFSGSLYNEQFF.

The chain uses TRBV7-7 and TRBJ2-7; D is unresolved. This CDR3 region has 13 residues. Germline CDR1 is SSHAT and CDR2 is FNYEAQ (reference sequence). Trimming stripped 5 bases from V and 1 base from J, with 9 bases between. Here the CDR3 DNA reads TGTGCCAGCAGCCACGGGCCTTCCTACGAGCAGTACTTC. Residues: CASSHGPSYEQYF.